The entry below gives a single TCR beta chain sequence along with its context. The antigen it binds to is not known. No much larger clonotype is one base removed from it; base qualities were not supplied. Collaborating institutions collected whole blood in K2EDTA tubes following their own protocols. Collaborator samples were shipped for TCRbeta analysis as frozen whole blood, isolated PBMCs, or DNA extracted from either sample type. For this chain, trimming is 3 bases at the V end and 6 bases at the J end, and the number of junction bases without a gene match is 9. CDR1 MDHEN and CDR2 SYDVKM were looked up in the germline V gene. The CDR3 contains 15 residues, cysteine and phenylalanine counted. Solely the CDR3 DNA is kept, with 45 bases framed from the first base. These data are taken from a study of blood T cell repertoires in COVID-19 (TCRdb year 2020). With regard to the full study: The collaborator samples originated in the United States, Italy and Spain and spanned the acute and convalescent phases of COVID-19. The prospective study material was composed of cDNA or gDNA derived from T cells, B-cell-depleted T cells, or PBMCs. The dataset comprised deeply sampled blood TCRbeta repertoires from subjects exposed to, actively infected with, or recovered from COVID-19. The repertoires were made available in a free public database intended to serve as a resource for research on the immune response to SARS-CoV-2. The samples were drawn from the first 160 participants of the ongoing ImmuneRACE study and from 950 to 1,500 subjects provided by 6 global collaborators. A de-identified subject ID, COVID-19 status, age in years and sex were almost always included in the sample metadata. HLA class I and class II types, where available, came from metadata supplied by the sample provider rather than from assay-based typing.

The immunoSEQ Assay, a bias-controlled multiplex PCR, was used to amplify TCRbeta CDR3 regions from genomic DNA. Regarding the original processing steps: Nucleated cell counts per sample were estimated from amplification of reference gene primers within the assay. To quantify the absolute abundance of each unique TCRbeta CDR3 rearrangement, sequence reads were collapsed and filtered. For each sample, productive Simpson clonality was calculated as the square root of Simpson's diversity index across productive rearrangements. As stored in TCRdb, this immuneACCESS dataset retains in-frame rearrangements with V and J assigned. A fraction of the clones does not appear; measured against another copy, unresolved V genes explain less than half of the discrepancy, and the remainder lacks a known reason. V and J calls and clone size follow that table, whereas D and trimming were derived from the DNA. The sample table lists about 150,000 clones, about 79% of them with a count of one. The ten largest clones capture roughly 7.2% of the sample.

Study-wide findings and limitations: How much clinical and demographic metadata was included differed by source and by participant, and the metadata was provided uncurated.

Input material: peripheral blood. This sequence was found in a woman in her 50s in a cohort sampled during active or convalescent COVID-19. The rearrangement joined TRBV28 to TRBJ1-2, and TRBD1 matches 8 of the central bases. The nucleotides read TGTGCCAGCAGTTTTAGCCAGGGGGCGCGGAATGGCTACACCTTC. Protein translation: CASSFSQGARNGYTF.